Listed below are T cell receptor beta chains from one sample, sequenced in a study of blood T cell repertoires in COVID-19. Here immunoSEQ multiplex PCR was the method, and the copy in TCRdb shows in-frame clones only, minus some. The sample contains roughly 270,000 clones, roughly 90% of which appear only once. The sequenced material came from peripheral blood. These receptors all stem from a man between 18 and 35 years old with active or convalescent COVID-19. The CDR3 runs from the conserved cysteine through the conserved F or W. D genes are given only for firm matches. Expanded clones get a size class; other rows say once, few or many, or leave the size out.

J,D,V,size,CDR3,DNA
TRBJ1-4,.,TRBV4-3,.,CASRDTITTNEKLFF,TGCGCCAGCAGGGACACAATAACAACTAATGAAAAACTGTTTTTT
TRBJ1-3,TRBD1,TRBV2,.,CASRAGTGTGNTIYF,TGTGCCAGCAGGGCCGGGACAGGGACTGGAAACACCATATATTTT
TRBJ2-5,.,TRBV6-5,.,CASSYSTMGETQYF,TGTGCCAGCAGTTACTCGACTATGGGGGAGACCCAGTACTTC
TRBJ1-1,.,TRBV7-2,.,CASSPRGAFNTEAFF,TGTGCCAGCAGCCCCCGGGGGGCATTCAACACTGAAGCTTTCTTT
TRBJ1-1,.,TRBV6-5,.,CASRTSGNLNTEAFF,TGTGCCAGCAGGACGAGCGGGAACCTGAACACTGAAGCTTTCTTT
TRBJ1-2,TRBD1,TRBV5-1,.,CASSSTGTDYGYTF,TGCGCCAGCAGCTCAACGGGGACAGACTATGGCTACACCTTC
TRBJ1-2,.,TRBV11-2,.,CASSLWGEDGYTF,TGTGCCAGCAGCTTATGGGGGGAGGATGGCTACACCTTC
TRBJ2-3,TRBD2,TRBV9,.,CASSPPGGAGRDTQYF,TGTGCCAGCAGTCCTCCCGGGGGGGCGGGACGAGATACGCAGTATTTT
TRBJ1-3,.,TRBV7-2,once,CASSASNLSGNTIYF,TGTGCCAGCAGCGCTAGTAACCTGTCTGGAAACACCATATATTTT
TRBJ2-3,.,TRBV4-1,.,CASSADTGLVTDTQYF,TGCGCCAGCAGCGCGGACACGGGTTTGGTAACAGATACGCAGTATTTT
TRBJ1-1,.,TRBV7-9,.,CASSLETLNTEAFF,TGTGCCAGCAGCTTAGAGACACTGAACACTGAAGCTTTCTTT
TRBJ1-5,.,TRBV6-1,.,CASSEAIYRARQPQHF,TGTGCCAGCAGTGAAGCGATATACAGGGCGCGTCAGCCCCAGCATTTT
TRBJ2-3,TRBD1,TRBV6-2/TRBV6-3,.,CASSSPGGTGEATSPDTQYF,TGTGCCAGCAGTTCCCCGGGAGGGACAGGGGAAGCTACGTCCCCAGATACGCAGTATTTT
TRBJ1-2,.,TRBV19,.,CASSIQGDYGYTF,TGTGCCAGTAGTATCCAAGGAGACTATGGCTACACCTTC
TRBJ2-3,TRBD1,TRBV4-3,.,CASSPHRATGGPPDTQYF,TGCGCCAGCAGCCCACATCGAGCGACAGGGGGTCCCCCAGATACGCAGTATTTT
TRBJ1-2,.,TRBV11-2,.,CASSLLAGYGYTF,TGTGCCAGCAGCTTATTGGCGGGCTATGGCTACACCTTC
TRBJ1-1,.,TRBV6-5,.,CASSYAMNTEAFF,TGTGCCAGCAGTTACGCGATGAACACTGAAGCTTTCTTT
TRBJ2-2,.,TRBV5-6,.,CASSLAPRNTGELFF,TGTGCCAGCAGCTTGGCCCCGAGAAACACCGGGGAGCTGTTTTTT
TRBJ2-3,.,TRBV5-1,.,CASSPLFIGGSTDTQYF,TGCGCCAGCAGCCCGCTCTTTATAGGCGGCAGCACAGATACGCAGTATTTT
TRBJ2-7,.,TRBV19,.,CASSTAYEQYF,TGTGCCAGTAGTACTGCCTACGAGCAGTACTTC
TRBJ1-4,TRBD1,TRBV3-1/TRBV3-2,.,CASSQDGDSLNEKLFF,TGTGCCAGCAGCCAAGATGGGGACAGTTTAAATGAAAAACTGTTTTTT
TRBJ1-6,TRBD1,TRBV2,.,CASSGQGGSPLHF,TGTGCCAGCAGTGGACAGGGTGGTTCACCCCTCCACTTT
TRBJ2-3,TRBD2,TRBV9,.,CASSELTSGGAGTDTQYF,TGTGCCAGCAGCGAACTCACTAGCGGGGGGGCCGGAACAGATACGCAGTATTTT
TRBJ1-1,TRBD1,TRBV3-1/TRBV3-2,.,CASSQYGQGEAFF,TGTGCCAGCAGCCAATATGGGCAGGGGGAGGCTTTCTTT
TRBJ1-1,.,TRBV9,once,CASSVEVGQGGNTEAFF,TGTGCCAGCAGCGTAGAAGTCGGGCAGGGAGGGAACACTGAAGCTTTCTTT
TRBJ1-1,.,TRBV6-5,.,CASSYLRLANTEAFF,TGTGCCAGCAGTTACTTAAGACTCGCGAACACTGAAGCTTTCTTT
TRBJ2-5,.,TRBV24-1,.,CATSDLRMPGPHQETQYF,TGTGCCACCAGTGATTTGCGTATGCCTGGGCCGCACCAAGAGACCCAGTACTTC
TRBJ1-2,.,TRBV6-2/TRBV6-3,.,CASSDNAYGYTF,TGTGCCAGCAGTGACAACGCCTATGGCTACACCTTC
TRBJ2-1,TRBD2,TRBV9,.,CASSLAGGPSNEQFF,TGTGCCAGCAGCTTAGCGGGGGGGCCTTCCAATGAGCAGTTCTTC
TRBJ1-4,TRBD1,TRBV7-6,.,CASSSTGQGQEKLFF,TGTGCCAGCAGCTCAACCGGACAGGGTCAGGAAAAACTGTTTTTT
TRBJ2-7,TRBD1,TRBV5-1,once,CASSLGTGTGGEQYF,TGCGCCAGCAGCTTGGGAACCGGGACAGGGGGCGAGCAGTACTTC
TRBJ2-1,.,TRBV9,.,CASSGSFGNEQFF,TGTGCCAGCAGCGGGTCATTCGGCAATGAGCAGTTCTTC
TRBJ1-1,TRBD1,TRBV2,.,CASSDQGAGNTEAFF,TGTGCCAGCAGTGATCAGGGGGCGGGGAACACTGAAGCTTTCTTT
TRBJ1-2,.,TRBV7-2,.,CASSFPSGGRGVDGYTF,TGTGCCAGCAGCTTCCCCTCGGGGGGTCGCGGGGTAGATGGCTACACCTTC
TRBJ2-6,.,TRBV20-1,.,CSASRVSGANVLTF,TGCAGTGCTAGTCGGGTCTCTGGGGCCAACGTCCTGACTTTC
TRBJ2-7,.,TRBV7-2,.,CASSPPPGRSYEQYF,TGTGCCAGCAGCCCGCCCCCAGGGCGTTCCTACGAGCAGTACTTC
TRBJ1-3,TRBD1,TRBV5-1,.,CASSLGDREWNTIYF,TGCGCCAGCAGCTTGGGGGACAGGGAATGGAACACCATATATTTT
TRBJ1-6,TRBD1,TRBV10-2,.,CATDRDRGSYNSPLHF,TGCGCCACCGACCGGGACAGGGGGTCCTATAATTCACCCCTCCACTTT
TRBJ1-2,.,TRBV9,.,CASSVDPASGFLNYGYTF,TGTGCCAGCAGCGTAGACCCGGCGAGCGGGTTTTTGAACTATGGCTACACCTTC
TRBJ2-7,.,TRBV19,.,CASSISPGYEQYF,TGTGCCAGTAGTATAAGTCCGGGGTACGAGCAGTACTTC
TRBJ1-4,.,TRBV7-8,.,CASSPWGQGPNEKLFF,TGTGCCAGCAGCCCGTGGGGTCAGGGTCCCAATGAAAAACTGTTTTTT
TRBJ1-1,.,TRBV12-5,few,CASGGDYLNTEAFF,TGTGCTAGTGGTGGGGACTACCTGAACACTGAAGCTTTCTTT
TRBJ2-1,.,TRBV19,.,CASSLTPGGYNEQFF,TGTGCCAGTAGTCTGACGCCAGGAGGCTACAATGAGCAGTTCTTC
TRBJ2-7,TRBD1,TRBV6-4,once,CASRGGQGEQYF,TGTGCCAGCAGAGGGGGCCAGGGCGAGCAGTACTTC
TRBJ1-2,.,TRBV27,few,CASSLSSGNYGYTF,TGTGCCAGCAGTTTATCGTCAGGAAACTATGGCTACACCTTC
TRBJ2-7,.,TRBV5-1,once,CASSLAADEQYF,TGCGCCAGCAGCTTGGCCGCAGACGAGCAGTACTTC
TRBJ1-5,.,TRBV27,.,CASSLTGRGRPQHF,TGTGCCAGCAGTTTAACGGGCAGGGGTCGGCCCCAGCATTTT
TRBJ1-1,.,TRBV19,.,CASSPGPLGTEAFF,TGTGCCAGTAGTCCAGGGCCCCTGGGCACTGAAGCTTTCTTT